These T cell receptor beta chains were read from a single sample in a study of metastatic and nonmetastatic thyroid tumors. TCRdb ran MiXCR on the PCR reads. The table includes roughly 59,000 clones, roughly 17% detected once. Sequencing was carried out using blood. These TCRs come from a male donor with papillary thyroid cancer or a benign thyroid nodule (not recorded which). Some clones in this sample may be carry-over from other donors' samples. CDR3s include the opening cysteine and the closing phenylalanine or tryptophan. The D gene is left open where the match is weak. Clone size appears in some rows only: once, few, many, or a class for an expanded clone.

many | TRBJ2-1 | TRBV12-3/TRBV12-4 | - | TGTGCCAGCAGTTTAATGGGTGGCGGCTCCTACAATGAGCAGTTCTTC | CASSLMGGGSYNEQFF
many | TRBJ2-1 | TRBV7-9 | - | TGTGCCAGCAGCCGCACCCCTTTTTACAATGAGCAGTTCTTC | CASSRTPFYNEQFF
many | TRBJ2-2 | TRBV7-6 | TRBD2 | TGTGCCAGCACTGGGACTAGCGTAGGCACCGGGGAGCTGCTTTTT | CASTGTSVGTGELLF
many | TRBJ1-6 | TRBV5-6 | TRBD1 | TGTGCCAGCAGCAAAGGGGACAGCCCGTCCTCACCCCTCCACTTT | CASSKGDSPSSPLHF
- | TRBJ2-5 | TRBV4-1 | - | TGCGCCAGCAGCCAAGGCTCACATGGGATGTTGGAGACCCAGTACTTC | CASSQGSHGMLETQYF
many | TRBJ2-6 | TRBV20-1 | - | TGCAGTGCTAGGGGTGGGGCCAACGTCCTGACTTTC | CSARGGANVLTF
- | TRBJ1-2 | TRBV2 | - | TGTGCCAGCATGCCCCCTGGCTACACCTTC | CASMPPGYTF
many | TRBJ2-5 | TRBV12-3/TRBV12-4 | - | TGTGCCAGCAGCTTCGGGGGTGGGCAAGAGACCCAGTACTTC | CASSFGGGQETQYF
many | TRBJ1-3 | TRBV7-9 | - | TGTGCCAGCAGCTTAAACGTAAACACCATATATTTT | CASSLNVNTIYF
many | TRBJ2-2 | TRBV7-8 | TRBD2 | TGTGCCAGCAGCCCCCGGACTAGGGCGAACACCGGGGAGCTGTTTTTT | CASSPRTRANTGELFF
many | TRBJ2-2 | TRBV13 | TRBD2 | TGTGCCAGCAGAGGTAGCGGGAGAACTGGGGCCGGGGAGCTGTTTTTT | CASRGSGRTGAGELFF
many | TRBJ1-1 | TRBV6-1 | TRBD1 | TGTGCCAGCAGGTACACAGGGGCGGGGACTGAAGCTTTCTTT | CASRYTGAGTEAFF
many | TRBJ2-1 | TRBV27 | TRBD2 | TGTGCCAGCAGTTTATTTGGTAACGCGGGACTAGCGGACAATGAGCAGTTCTTC | CASSLFGNAGLADNEQFF
many | TRBJ2-7 | TRBV4-1 | - | TGCGCCAGCAGCCGCCCCGGGACATTACCCTACGAGCAGTACTTC | CASSRPGTLPYEQYF
- | TRBJ2-3 | TRBV27 | TRBD2 | TGTGCCAGCAGTTTATTGGTAGCGGGAGCCGGCACAGATACGCAGTATTTT | CASSLLVAGAGTDTQYF
many | TRBJ1-1 | TRBV28 | - | TGTGCCAGCAGTTTTCGGGACACTGAAGCTTTCTTT | CASSFRDTEAFF
- | TRBJ1-2 | TRBV9 | - | TGTGCCAGCAGCCCCTCCGTGGGGCACGGAGGCTATACCTTC | CASSPSVGHGGYTF
many | TRBJ1-1 | TRBV5-6 | - | TGTGCCAGCAGCCGTGGAGGGAGAACTGAAGCTTTCTTT | CASSRGGRTEAFF
many | TRBJ2-2 | TRBV6-1 | - | TGTGCCAGCAGGCGGGCCGAGTTGGGACCGGGGGAGCTGTTTTTT | CASRRAELGPGELFF
- | TRBJ2-2 | TRBV3-1 | - | TGTGCCAGCAGCCAAGAAACAGAACCGAACACCGGGGAGCTGTTTTTT | CASSQETEPNTGELFF
many | TRBJ2-3 | TRBV5-6 | - | TGTGCCAGCAGCTTGGGAGGTAGCGCCTACACAGATACGCAGTATTTT | CASSLGGSAYTDTQYF
many | TRBJ2-5 | TRBV28 | TRBD2 | TGTGCCAGCAGTCCGGGACTAGGCCAAGAGACCCAGTACTTC | CASSPGLGQETQYF
many | TRBJ2-1 | TRBV4-2 | - | TGTGCCAGCAGCCAAGTTTCCAATGAGCAGTTCTTC | CASSQVSNEQFF
many | TRBJ2-1 | TRBV9 | TRBD1 | TGTGCCAGCAGCCTGGGGACAGGGATGGTGTTGGAGCAGTTCTTC | CASSLGTGMVLEQFF
many | TRBJ2-2 | TRBV28 | - | TGTGCCAGCAGTTTATTCCCGACGGCATCGAACACCGGGGAGCTGTTTTTT | CASSLFPTASNTGELFF
- | TRBJ2-3 | TRBV7-3 | TRBD2 | TGTGCCAGCAGCCCGCGCATGACTAGCGGATTCACATATACGCAGTATTTT | CASSPRMTSGFTYTQYF
many | TRBJ2-3 | TRBV6-4 | - | TGTGCCAGCAGTGACTCGATGGGAACTGGGGTCGTCACGCAGTATTTT | CASSDSMGTGVVTQYF
- | TRBJ2-5 | TRBV9 | TRBD2 | TGTGCCAGCTCGCAGTCGGGACTAGTGGATACCCAGTACTTC | CASSQSGLVDTQYF
many | TRBJ1-4 | TRBV5-1 | - | TGCGCCAGCAGCCCCGGACCAGGGATGGATGAAAAACTGTTTTTT | CASSPGPGMDEKLFF
- | TRBJ2-2 | TRBV12-3/TRBV12-4 | TRBD2 | TGTGCCAGCAGTCCCGCTAGCGGTAGGGCCGCCTGGGAGCTGTTTTTT | CASSPASGRAAWELFF
many | TRBJ2-4 | TRBV28 | - | TGTGCCAGCATTGGAGAGTACAAAAACATTCAGTACTTC | CASIGEYKNIQYF
many | TRBJ2-7 | TRBV12-3/TRBV12-4 | TRBD1 | TGTGCCAGCAGAAACGGACGGGACAGGTCTGCCTACGAGCAGTACTTC | CASRNGRDRSAYEQYF
- | TRBJ1-1 | TRBV6-1 | TRBD1 | TGTGCCAGCAGCCAGGACAGGGCGCAGACTGAAGCTTTCTTT | CASSQDRAQTEAFF
many | TRBJ1-6 | TRBV27 | TRBD1 | TGTGCCAGCAGCCCACAGGGGTCCTATAATTCACCCCTCCACTTT | CASSPQGSYNSPLHF
once | TRBJ2-7 | TRBV11-2 | - | TGTGCCAGCAGCTTAGATTACGGACACCCTCTAGAGGCCGAGCAGTACTTC | CASSLDYGHPLEAEQYF
many | TRBJ1-1 | TRBV7-8 | - | TGTGCCAGCAGCCCTGGGGGCGATAAGAACACTGAAGCTTTCTTT | CASSPGGDKNTEAFF
many | TRBJ2-5 | TRBV24-1 | TRBD2 | TGTGCCACCAGTGAGCGGGGGGGGATACAAGAGACCCAGTACTTC | CATSERGGIQETQYF
- | TRBJ1-1 | TRBV6-4 | TRBD1 | TGTGCCAGCATTGACCGAGCTACAGGGGGGAGAACTGAAGCTTTCTTT | CASIDRATGGRTEAFF
many | TRBJ2-3 | TRBV6-1 | TRBD1 | TGTGCCAGCACCACATCTAATGACAGGGGCACAGATACGCAGTATTTT | CASTTSNDRGTDTQYF
many | TRBJ2-7 | TRBV4-1 | - | TGCGCCAGCAGCCAAGGGTTAGTCCAGAGTCCCTACGAGCAGTACTTC | CASSQGLVQSPYEQYF
- | TRBJ2-2 | TRBV7-3 | - | TGTGCCAGCATCTTAGGGACTACAGGGGTGGAGCTGTTTTTT | CASILGTTGVELFF